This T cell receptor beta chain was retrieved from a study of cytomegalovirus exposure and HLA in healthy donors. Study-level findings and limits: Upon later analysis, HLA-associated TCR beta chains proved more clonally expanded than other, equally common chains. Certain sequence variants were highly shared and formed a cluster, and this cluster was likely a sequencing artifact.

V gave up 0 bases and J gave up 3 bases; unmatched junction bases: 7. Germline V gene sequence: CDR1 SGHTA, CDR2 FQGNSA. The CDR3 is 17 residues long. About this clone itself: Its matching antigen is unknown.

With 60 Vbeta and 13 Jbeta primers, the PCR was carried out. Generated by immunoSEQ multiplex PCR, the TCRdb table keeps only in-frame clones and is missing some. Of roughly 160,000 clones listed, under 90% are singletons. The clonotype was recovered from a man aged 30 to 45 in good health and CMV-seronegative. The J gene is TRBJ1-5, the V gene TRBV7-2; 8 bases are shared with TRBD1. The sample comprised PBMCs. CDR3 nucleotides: TGTGCCAGCAGCTTAGCGACAGGGGAGGGGATCAATCAGCCCCAGCATTTT. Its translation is CASSLATGEGINQPQHF. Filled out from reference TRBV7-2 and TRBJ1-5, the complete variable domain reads GAGVSQSPSNKVTEKGKDVELRCDPISGHTALYWYRQSLGQGLEFLIYFQGNSAPDKSGLPSDRFSAERTGGSVSTLTIQRTQQEDSAVYLCASSLATGEGINQPQHFGDGTRLSIL.